The 4 T cell receptor beta chains in this list originate from one sample, sequenced in a study of cytomegalovirus exposure and HLA in healthy donors. 60 Vbeta and 13 Jbeta primers were used in PCR. Assay: immunoSEQ multiplex PCR; the TCRdb copy retains only in-frame clones and omits some. The data contain fewer than 250,000 clones, about four fifths of them singletons. Material: PBMCs. The origin of the receptors is a middle-aged man in good health and CMV-seropositive.

The chain employs TRBV6-5 and TRBJ2-7; 7 nucleotides agree with TRBD1. This CDR3 comprises 12 residues. Germline assignment: CDR1 MNHEY and CDR2 SVGAGI. Trimming removed 6 bases from V and 3 bases from J; junction bases left unmatched: 2. This chain's CDR3 is CASRRDSYEQYF. For the CDR3, the DNA is TGTGCCAGCAGGAGGGACAGCTACGAGCAGTACTTC.

The CDR3 coding sequence is TGTGCCAGCAGCTTCCATCAACAGGGCAGGGGCCAGGGCTACACCTTC. Protein product: CASSFHQQGRGQGYTF. The genes are TRBV5-4 and TRBJ1-2; D might be TRBD1 (6 bases). The germline V and J ends were trimmed by 2 bases and 8 bases, with 22 bases remaining between them. CDR1 SGHNT and CDR2 YYREEE come from the germline V gene (reference sequence). The CDR3 has 16 amino acids.

The gene calls are TRBV28 and TRBJ2-7; TRBD2 is a possible D gene (6 bases). Looked up from germline, CDR1 is MDHEN and CDR2 is SYDVKM. The V gene lost 8 bases and the J gene lost 0 bases, with 14 bases spanning the gap. The length of the CDR3 is 14 residues. CDR3 residues: CASDRRRDSYEQYF. The DNA of the CDR3 is TGTGCCAGCGACCGCCGGCGGGACTCCTACGAGCAGTACTTC.

V is TRBV15 and J is TRBJ1-5, with TRBD1 matching over 8 bases. V shed 5 bases, J shed 3 bases, and the junction held 9 bases outside the gene matches. Germline values: CDR1 LNHNV, CDR2 YYDKDF (reference sequence). The CDR3 is 16 amino acids. CDR3 protein: CATSLPSDRVNQPQHF. The DNA of the CDR3 is TGTGCCACCAGCCTCCCTTCGGACAGGGTCAATCAGCCCCAGCATTTT.